This passage covers 21 T cell receptor beta chains from one sample sequenced in a study of T cell changes during pregnancy in multiple sclerosis. Here immunoSEQ multiplex PCR was the method, and the copy in TCRdb shows in-frame clones only, minus some. The table shows about 59,000 clones, with around 92% occurring only once. The material sequenced was peripheral blood, taken in the first trimester of pregnancy. These receptors all come from a female donor with multiple sclerosis, enrolled in a pregnancy study.

This chain links TRBV7-2 with TRBJ2-6, with 8 bases lining up with TRBD1. The CDR3 has 15 amino acids. From germline, CDR1 is SGHTA and CDR2 FQGNSA. Trimming cost V 6 bases and J 2 bases; bases outside gene matches: 3. The CDR3 is CASRSGGAGANVLTF. The CDR3 DNA reads as TGTGCCAGCAGATCAGGGGGCGCTGGGGCCAACGTCCTGACTTTC.

The rearrangement joins TRBV5-4 to TRBJ2-7; 9 bases are a match to TRBD1. CDR1 and CDR2 (germline): SGHNT, YYREEE (reference sequence). CDR3 size: 14 residues. With V trimmed by 3 bases and J by 5 bases, 6 bases remained unmatched. The CDR3 sequence is CASSWGQGFNEQYF. CDR3 sequence (DNA): TGTGCCAGCAGCTGGGGACAGGGTTTCAACGAGCAGTACTTC. The full variable domain, with the rest looked up from reference TRBV5-4 and TRBJ2-7, is ETGVTQSPTHLIKTRGQQVTLRCSSQSGHNTVSWYQQALGQGPQFIFQYYREEENGRGNFPPRFSGLQFPNYSSELNVNALELDDSALYLCASSWGQGFNEQYFGPGTRLTVT.

The chain links TRBV21-1 to TRBJ1-1; the table gives TRBD1 as D, unverified against the DNA. TRBV21-1 is annotated as a pseudogene. This CDR3 comprises 15 residues. As DNA, the CDR3 is TGTGCCAGCAGCAAAAAAACAGGGAGTAACACTGAAGCTTTCTTT. This encodes CASSKKTGSNTEAFF.

This clone occurred once. The chain is built from TRBV4-1 and TRBJ2-7, with 14 bases that match TRBD2. CDR1 and CDR2 from the germline V gene are MGHRA and YSYEKL. Trimming at V came to 1 base and at J to 4 bases, leaving 9 bases not matched to a gene. This CDR3 contains 18 residues. Here the CDR3 reads CASSQVFGTSGRTYEQYF. DNA for the CDR3: TGCGCCAGCAGCCAAGTGTTTGGGACTAGCGGGAGAACGTACGAGCAGTACTTC.

CDR3 sequence (DNA): TGTGCCAGCAGCTCAGAGTACAGCTACGAGCAGTACTTC. Translated, it gives CASSSEYSYEQYF. J is TRBJ2-7 and V is TRBV7-9; no definite D call. CDR1 SEHNR and CDR2 FQNEAQ come from the germline V gene (reference sequence). This CDR3 has 13 amino acids. Trimming stripped 4 bases from V and 3 bases from J, with 10 bases between.

This chain connects TRBV6-5 to TRBJ2-2; 9 bases line up with TRBD2. Losses at the gene ends were 8 bases for V and 1 base for J; bases not matched to a gene: 2. Germline V gives CDR1 MNHEY, CDR2 SVGAGI. The CDR3 has 14 residues. CDR3 sequence: CASGREGNTGELFF. For the CDR3, the DNA is TGTGCCAGCGGGCGGGAGGGGAACACCGGGGAGCTGTTTTTT.

CDR3 protein: CAWSGGTSGRVGEQYF. The CDR3 DNA sequence: TGTGCCTGGAGTGGCGGGACTAGCGGGAGGGTTGGCGAGCAGTACTTC. The chain recombines TRBV30 with TRBJ2-7; TRBD2 agrees at 16 bases. Germline V gene lookup returns CDR1 GTSNPN and CDR2 SVGIG (reference sequence). V was pared by 1 base and J by 6 bases, with 6 bases of the junction left unmatched. CDR3 length equals 16 residues.

The rearrangement uses TRBV9 and TRBJ2-1; 10 nucleotides match TRBD2. Germline V gene data show CDR1 as SGDLS and CDR2 as YYNGEE. CDR3 length equals 16 residues. V was clipped by 4 bases and J by 3 bases; unmatched bases: 7. Here the CDR3 reads CASSKHRLAGYNEQFF. The CDR3 DNA is TGTGCCAGCAGCAAACACCGACTAGCGGGCTACAATGAGCAGTTCTTC.

CDR3 loop: CASSSPSQVRELFF. The CDR3 DNA is TGTGCCAGCAGCTCCCCTTCACAGGTCCGGGAGCTGTTTTTT. The chain carries TRBV11-1 and TRBJ2-2; the D gene is possibly TRBD1 (5 bases). The CDR3 is 14 residues long. The germline V gene encodes CDR1 SGHAT and CDR2 FQDESV (reference sequence). Between the trimmed V and J ends, which lost 4 bases and 9 bases, there was a span of 15 bases.

This clone was picked up a small number of times. The rearrangement uses TRBV29-1 and TRBJ1-1; no clear D. V was trimmed by 3 bases and J by 4 bases, leaving 12 bases between them. Looked up from germline, CDR1 is SQVTM and CDR2 is ANQGSEA. CDR3 length equals 13 residues. The CDR3 region is CSVEGRVATEAFF. CDR3 in DNA: TGCAGCGTTGAGGGGAGGGTGGCCACTGAAGCTTTCTTT.

This clone was detected only once. This chain connects TRBV9 to TRBJ2-5; the D gene is possibly TRBD1 (5 bases). V lost 4 bases and J lost 1, with 11 bases in between. The CDR3 is made up of 14 amino acids. Looked up from germline, CDR1 is SGDLS and CDR2 is YYNGEE. The CDR3 nucleotides are TGTGCCAGCAGCCCAACCAGGGCCCAAGAGACCCAGTACTTC. This translates into CASSPTRAQETQYF.

The V gene is TRBV6-6, the J gene TRBJ2-3; 8 nucleotides align to TRBD2. Germline V lookup: CDR1 MNHNY, CDR2 SVGAGI (reference sequence). This CDR3 has 16 amino acids. Losses at the gene ends were 2 bases for V and 1 base for J; bases not matched to a gene: 5. The CDR3 DNA reads TGTGCCAGCAGTTACATGGAAGCGGGGGGCACAGATACGCAGTATTTT. Residues: CASSYMEAGGTDTQYF.

In DNA form, the CDR3 reads TGTGCCAGCAGTTTGGAGCAGGGCGGCCCAGGCGGTCAGCCCCAGCATTTT. It encodes CASSLEQGGPGGQPQHF. The chain uses TRBV28 and TRBJ1-5; a weak D match, TRBD1 (5 bases). From germline, CDR1 is MDHEN and CDR2 SYDVKM. The ends were cut back, 3 bases at V and 6 bases at J, with 21 bases in the middle. The CDR3 spans 17 residues.

The chain uses TRBV5-1 and TRBJ2-5; 12 bases line up with TRBD2. The CDR3 has 15 amino acids. The V segment lost 6 bases and the J segment 4 bases; nucleotides outside the gene matches: 7. Germline values: CDR1 SGHRS, CDR2 YFSETQ. CDR3 DNA sequence: TGCGCCAGCATCCTGACTAGCGGGAGCCTAGAGACCCAGTACTTC. This sequence encodes CASILTSGSLETQYF.

V usage is TRBV5-4 and J usage is TRBJ2-7, with TRBD2 matching 10 bases. V gave up 2 bases and J gave up 6 bases; unmatched junction bases: 8. This CDR3 spans 15 amino acids. Germline V lookup: CDR1 SGHNT, CDR2 YYREEE (reference sequence). CDR3 bases: TGTGCCAGCAGCTTCCCCGGTGGACTAGCGGCCGAGCAGTACTTC. This translates into CASSFPGGLAAEQYF.

This chain joins TRBV4-2 and TRBJ2-1; 10 bases are shared with TRBD2. CDR1 and CDR2 from the germline V gene are LGHNA and YNFKEQ. With V trimmed by 0 bases and J by 6 bases, 8 bases remained unmatched. The CDR3 contains 17 residues. This CDR3 reads CASSQDGNLAGVNEQFF. The CDR3 DNA reads as TGTGCCAGCAGCCAAGATGGGAACCTAGCGGGAGTCAATGAGCAGTTCTTC.

The chain couples TRBV7-2 to TRBJ2-6; 10 nucleotides align to TRBD2. Germline assignment: CDR1 SGHTA and CDR2 FQGNSA. The V segment lost 3 bases and the J segment 3 bases; nucleotides outside the gene matches: 8. This CDR3 region has 18 residues. The CDR3 sequence: CASSFRASGSGGANVLTF. The CDR3 nucleotides read TGTGCCAGCAGCTTCAGGGCTAGCGGGAGTGGTGGGGCCAACGTCCTGACTTTC.

The V call is TRBV6-6, the J call TRBJ1-2; D is perhaps TRBD1 (6 bases). This CDR3 contains 11 residues. The germline V and J ends were trimmed by 6 bases and 5 bases, with 7 bases remaining between them. The germline CDR1 and CDR2 sequences are MNHNY and SVGAGI (reference sequence). The CDR3 sequence: CASRQGYGYTF. The CDR3 DNA sequence: TGTGCCAGCAGGCAGGGGTATGGCTACACCTTC.

The J gene is TRBJ1-2, the V gene TRBV19; D unclear. The CDR3 is 15 amino acids. The germline V gene has CDR1 LNHDA and CDR2 SQIVND (reference sequence). Trimming took off 4 bases at V and 4 bases at J, with 16 bases between the two ends. CDR3 residues: CASSNTVLSPYGYTF. The CDR3 DNA reads as TGTGCCAGTAGTAACACAGTCCTAAGCCCCTATGGCTACACCTTC.

The chain is built from TRBV5-5 and TRBJ2-1; D not certain. The CDR3 contains 11 residues. The germline CDR1 and CDR2 sequences are SGHKS and YYEKEE (reference sequence). V was shortened by 2 bases and J by 7 bases, with 4 bases between the two germline ends. The CDR3 loop is CASSLENEQFF. The CDR3 DNA reads TGTGCCAGCAGCTTAGAGAATGAGCAGTTCTTC. The variable domain in full, completed from reference TRBV5-5 and TRBJ2-1, reads DAGVTQSPTHLIKTRGQQVTLRCSPISGHKSVSWYQQVLGQGPQFIFQYYEKEERGRGNFPDRFSARQFPNYSSELNVNALLLGDSALYLCASSLENEQFFGPGTRLTVL.

The chain joins TRBV4-3 to TRBJ2-2; perhaps TRBD2 as D (5 bases). This CDR3 contains 17 residues. CDR1 and CDR2 (germline): LGHNA, YSLEER. V lost 0 bases, J lost 3 bases, and 14 bases lay in between. CDR3 DNA: TGCGCCAGCAGCCAAGATCAGGTTAGCGTTTACACCGGGGAGCTGTTTTTT. Protein sequence: CASSQDQVSVYTGELFF.